This record covers a single T cell receptor (beta chain). Its antigen is as yet unknown. The data originate from a study of T cell responses to AZD1222 COVID-19 vaccine. Findings of the study overall: At baseline, seropositivity was found in only a handful of AZD1222 recipients. Receipt of two AZD1222 doses was followed by a rise in Spike-specific TCR breadth and depth. Donors were mostly white British, more females; clonal diversity possibly underestimated.

The V gene end was trimmed by 2 bases and the J gene end by 4 bases; junction bases not matched to a gene: 6. CDR3 length: 16 residues. Per the germline V gene, CDR1 is MRHNA and CDR2 is SNTAGT. Here immunoSEQ multiplex PCR was the method, and the copy in TCRdb shows in-frame clones only, minus some. Here the sample spans nearly 110,000 clones, over 80% being singletons. The origin of this receptor is an adult who received the AZD1222 COVID-19 vaccine. This chain connects TRBV6-4 to TRBJ2-3; 10 bases are shared with TRBD1. Sequences were derived from peripheral blood, sampled 28 days after the second AZD1222 dose. CDR3 sequence reads: CASSDNAGQGSDTQYF. The CDR3, as DNA: TGTGCCAGCAGTGACAACGCGGGACAGGGGTCAGATACGCAGTATTTT.